This T cell receptor beta chain originates from a study of cytomegalovirus exposure and HLA in healthy donors. In regard to this clone: Its antigen is undetermined.

Overall study findings and caveats: Productive rates of about 90% or about 30% were seen for most TCR beta V segments in an earlier analysis.

The CDR3 is 15 amino acids. Trimming took off 5 bases at V and 6 bases at J, with 17 bases between the two ends. Germline V lookup: CDR1 PRHDT, CDR2 FYEKMQ (reference sequence). PCR involved 60 Vbeta and 13 Jbeta primers. Profiling relied on immunoSEQ multiplex PCR, and the TCRdb table lists in-frame clones only, not all of them. The sample data list approximately 110,000 clones. Sequences were obtained from PBMCs. The chain is built from TRBV13 and TRBJ2-4; D unresolved. The TCR sequence derives from a man in his forties in good health and CMV-seronegative. This CDR3 is CASSPGGLVRNIQYF. For the CDR3, the DNA is TGTGCCAGCAGCCCAGGTGGGTTGGTCCGAAACATTCAGTACTTC.